Listed here is a single T cell receptor (beta chain). Its antigen specificity is not known. There are no base qualities to consult, and no much larger clone falls within one base. This specimen comes from a study of T cell repertoires in cytomegalovirus infection (dated by TCRdb to the late 2010s). Concerning the study at large: Alongside well-studied HLA-B-restricted epitopes, the peptide stimulations were aimed at recently identified HLA-C-restricted CMV epitopes, whose presentation resists viral immunomodulation. Donor HLA type was relevant to the analysis, because carriage of CMV infection together with the matching HLA type was indicated by public TCR beta signatures.

The sequencer was an Illumina HiSeq 1500. The raw public reads went through TCRdb reprocessing: fastp at Q25, MiXCR clone calling, in-frame beta chains kept. Rows with a matching CDR3 protein are joined into one entry that keeps the most common DNA and genes. The sample table records about 770,000 distinct CDR3 sequences; roughly 28% of these occur just once. The ten largest clones take up over 10% of the sample. Points the paper makes about the study in general: In both this cohort and an independent roughly 330-donor cohort, the cumulative frequency of public TCR beta family members distinguished carriers of CMV infection plus the relevant HLA type. The ex vivo response was dominated by HLA-C-restricted CMV-specific TCR beta clonotypes, and the single most frequent clonotype in two of eight donors was supplied by these HLA-C-restricted clonotypes.

Explained via the paper, the treatment or condition label denotes: in vitro stimulation with specific CMV peptide epitopes to enrich CMV-specific T cells. From cysteine to phenylalanine, the CDR3 is 17 amino acids long. The read is trimmed to its CDR3 DNA, 51 bases read in frame from base 1. V has 4 bases trimmed and J has 7 bases trimmed; junction bases matching no gene number 14. CDR1 LGHNA and CDR2 YSLEER are derived from the germline V gene. The sample here was cultured CD8+ T cells from PBMCs, taken from culture after CMV antigen stimulation. This sequence originates from a human donor in good health (CMV status not recorded). Some clones in this sample may be carry-over from other donors' samples. The rearrangement joined TRBV4-3 to TRBJ1-4, with 8 middle bases fitting TRBD1. This receptor has the CDR3 CASSPRTHRGDGEKLFF. Here is the DNA: TGCGCCAGCAGCCCCCGTACTCACAGGGGGGATGGTGAAAAACTGTTTTTT.